The rows below give T cell receptor beta chains drawn from one sample of a study of cytomegalovirus exposure and HLA in healthy donors. Using immunoSEQ multiplex PCR, the repertoire was profiled, and TCRdb retains in-frame clones only, with some absent. The table lists 200,000 to 250,000 clones, approximately 87% of them singletons. Sequenced material: PBMCs. Receptors originate from a human donor in good health. CDR3s include the opening cysteine and the closing phenylalanine or tryptophan. D genes are given only for firm matches. Expanded clones get a size class; other rows say once, few or many, or leave the size out.

TRBV28	12	TRBD1	-	TRBJ1-3	TGTGCCAGCAGGGGACAGGGAGTCCTTTTGTATTTT	CASRGQGVLLYF
TRBV6-4	15	-	-	TRBJ2-2	TGTGCCAGCAGTGAGACTCCCGATAACACCGGGGAGCTGTTTTTT	CASSETPDNTGELFF
TRBV5-6	13	-	-	TRBJ2-5	TGTGCCAGCAGAATCACAGGGAGAGGGACCCAGTACTTC	CASRITGRGTQYF
TRBV2	15	TRBD1	-	TRBJ1-3	TGTGCCAGCAGGAGAGGGACAGCCTCTGGAAACACCATATATTTT	CASRRGTASGNTIYF
TRBV19	15	TRBD2	-	TRBJ2-7	TGTGCCAGTAGTATGATTCTAGCGGGAGTCTACGAGCAGTACTTC	CASSMILAGVYEQYF
TRBV7-9	17	-	-	TRBJ2-3	TGTGCCAGCAGTTCGAAGACAGGTGACGGGATCCCAGATACGCAGTATTTT	CASSSKTGDGIPDTQYF
TRBV6-5	13	-	few	TRBJ2-1	TGTGCCAGCAGTTACTCGAGGTCCAATGAGCAGTTCTTC	CASSYSRSNEQFF
TRBV5-1	16	-	-	TRBJ2-3	TGCGCCAGCAGCTTGGCCACGACTGGGGGCCAGGATACGCAGTATTTT	CASSLATTGGQDTQYF
TRBV6-5	12	-	-	TRBJ2-1	TGTGCCAGCAGTAACTCGAGGTTCGAGCAGTTCTTC	CASSNSRFEQFF
TRBV5-1	15	-	-	TRBJ2-7	TGCGCCAGCAGCTTGCTGGGAGGCGGCTCCTACGAGCAGTACTTC	CASSLLGGGSYEQYF
TRBV5-1	15	TRBD1	-	TRBJ1-2	TGCGCCAGCAGCTTGGGGTACAGGGGTTCATATGGCTACACCTTC	CASSLGYRGSYGYTF
TRBV19	15	-	-	TRBJ2-5	TGTGCCAGTAGTTTATCGGGACTCTCATCAGGGACCCAGTACTTC	CASSLSGLSSGTQYF
TRBV7-9	16	TRBD2	-	TRBJ2-7	TGTTCCAGCAGCTCGACCGGACTAGCGGGAGACCTTCGGCAGTACTTC	CSSSSTGLAGDLRQYF
TRBV7-9	14	TRBD2	-	TRBJ2-3	TGTGCCAGCCGAGATAGCGGGAGTACAGATACGCAGTATTTT	CASRDSGSTDTQYF
TRBV2	16	-	-	TRBJ2-1	TGTGCCAGCAGGAAGGAGTCCGGGGGAGGCTACAATGAGCAGTTCTTC	CASRKESGGGYNEQFF
TRBV4-3	14	-	-	TRBJ1-2	TGCGCCAGCAGCCAAGATCCGGGTTCGGGAGGCTACACCTTC	CASSQDPGSGGYTF
TRBV7-9	19	-	-	TRBJ2-1	TGTGCCAGCAGCCCCTGGGTTGAGGTTAGCGGCCCCTTCCACAATGAGCAGTTCTTC	CASSPWVEVSGPFHNEQFF
TRBV5-5	13	-	-	TRBJ2-2	TGTGCCAGCAGCTGGAGGAACACCGGGGAGCTGTTTTTT	CASSWRNTGELFF
TRBV7-9	17	TRBD2	-	TRBJ2-1	TGTGCCAGCAGCTCTCCGGGACTAGCGGGAAATAGCTATGAGCAGTTCTTC	CASSSPGLAGNSYEQFF
TRBV25-1	14	TRBD1	-	TRBJ1-6	TGTGCCAGCAGCGGGACAGGGCGGAATTCACCCCTCCACTTT	CASSGTGRNSPLHF
TRBV11-2	14	-	-	TRBJ2-7	TGTGCCAGCAGCTTAGAGGCCCTCTCCTACGAGCAGTACTTC	CASSLEALSYEQYF
TRBV14	16	TRBD2	once	TRBJ2-2	TGTGCCAGCAGCCAGTCCGGGACTAGGCGTCCCGGGGAGCTGTTTTTT	CASSQSGTRRPGELFF
TRBV7-9	14	-	-	TRBJ2-5	TGTGCCAGCAGCTTAGTTGCAGGGCGAGAGACCCAGTACTTC	CASSLVAGRETQYF
TRBV5-6	13	-	once	TRBJ1-2	TGTGCCAGCAGCCCCTATAATCAGGATGGCTACACCTTC	CASSPYNQDGYTF
TRBV10-3	14	TRBD1	-	TRBJ1-5	TGTGCCATCAGTCCGGGACAGGGCAATCAGCCCCAGCATTTT	CAISPGQGNQPQHF
TRBV5-1	15	TRBD2	-	TRBJ2-1	TGCGCCAGCAGCTTGTTAGCGGGGGGGTACAATGAGCAGTTCTTC	CASSLLAGGYNEQFF
TRBV5-6	16	-	-	TRBJ2-7	TGTGCCAGCAGTCAGAGGACTCGTGGAGGAAACTACGAGCAGTACTTC	CASSQRTRGGNYEQYF
TRBV27	14	-	-	TRBJ1-3	TGTGCCAGCAGCCCGCATGAGGAAGGAAACACCATATATTTT	CASSPHEEGNTIYF
TRBV11-2	14	TRBD2	-	TRBJ2-7	TGTGCCAGCAGCGCCCCTAGCGGGAGTTACGAGCAGTACTTC	CASSAPSGSYEQYF
TRBV5-1	15	TRBD2	-	TRBJ2-1	TGCGCCAGCAGCTCACTTGCGGGAGGGTTCAATGAGCAGTTCTTC	CASSSLAGGFNEQFF
TRBV4-1	16	TRBD1	-	TRBJ2-2	TGCGCCAGCAGCCGTCCGGGACAGGGGGCGCCCGGGGAGCTGTTTTTT	CASSRPGQGAPGELFF
TRBV5-1	15	TRBD2	-	TRBJ2-7	TGCGCCAGCAGCTGGGGTAGCGGGAGGGAATACGAGCAGTACTTC	CASSWGSGREYEQYF
TRBV23-1	11	TRBD1	-	TRBJ2-1	TGCGCCGATCACAGGGGGTATGAGCAGTTCTTC	CADHRGYEQFF
TRBV7-9	12	-	-	TRBJ1-5	TGTGCCAGCAGCCAGGATGATCAGCCCCAGCATTTT	CASSQDDQPQHF
TRBV28	14	TRBD2	-	TRBJ2-3	TGTGCCAGCAGGGGGACTACGCGCACAGATACGCAGTATTTT	CASRGTTRTDTQYF
TRBV6-6	15	TRBD1	-	TRBJ2-7	TGTGCCAGCAGGGACTCGCCGGGACAGGGGTACGAGCAGTACTTC	CASRDSPGQGYEQYF
TRBV6-5	14	-	-	TRBJ1-1	TGTGCCAGCAGTTTCTTCGGGGAGAACACTGAAGCTTTCTTT	CASSFFGENTEAFF
TRBV27	16	TRBD2	-	TRBJ2-5	TGTGCCAGCAGTTCGGGACTAGCGGGATTCCAAGAGACCCAGTACTTC	CASSSGLAGFQETQYF
TRBV7-2	11	-	-	TRBJ2-1	TGTGCCAGCAGCTCCGTAGATGAGCAGTTCTTC	CASSSVDEQFF
TRBV4-3	15	-	few	TRBJ2-3	TGCGCCAGCAGCCAAGATTGGGGCCCCACAGATACGCAGTATTTT	CASSQDWGPTDTQYF
TRBV29-1	11	-	-	TRBJ2-5	TGCAGCGCTGGGCTATTCGAGACCCAGTACTTC	CSAGLFETQYF
TRBV18	17	-	-	TRBJ1-4	TGTGCCAGCTCACCACGATTTTCAGGGGACCATAATGAAAAACTGTTTTTT	CASSPRFSGDHNEKLFF